What follows are 14 T cell receptor beta chains derived from one specimen sequenced in a study of shared clonotypes between healthy human individuals. Some clones are missing from TCRdb's copy, which holds only in-frame ones; the method was immunoSEQ multiplex PCR. The table includes about 2.1 million clones, about 94% detected once. CD45RO-negative CD8 cells positively selected for CCR7 made up the naive population, which excluded terminally differentiated effector memory CD45RA+ cells. Material for sequencing was naive CD8+ T cells from PBMCs. These receptors came from a man younger than 35 in good health. Some clones in this sample may be carry-over from other donors' samples.

The chain employs TRBV29-1 and TRBJ1-1; D is unclear. This CDR3 is built from 12 residues. V dropped 7 bases and J dropped 5 bases, with 14 bases sitting between them. Germline CDR1 is SQVTM and CDR2 is ANQGSEA. CDR3 sequence: CSGGGFGTEAFF. The CDR3 DNA follows: TGCAGCGGGGGAGGGTTCGGAACTGAAGCTTTCTTT.

The chain links TRBV11-2 to TRBJ2-1; no clear D. There are 16 residues in the CDR3. The V gene lost 6 bases and the J gene lost 1 base, with 16 bases spanning the gap. Germline CDR1 SGHAT, CDR2 FQNNGV. The CDR3 sequence is CASSLGRLGSYNEQFF. Written as DNA, the CDR3 is TGTGCCAGCAGTCTAGGGCGGTTGGGTTCCTACAATGAGCAGTTCTTC.

This clone has only one observation. The gene calls are TRBV11-2 and TRBJ1-1; tentative D call: TRBD1 (5 bases). This CDR3 region has 16 residues. V gave up 4 bases and J gave up 5 bases, with 20 bases separating them. The V gene's germline CDR1 is SGHAT and CDR2 FQNNGV. CDR3 sequence: CASSSTRGESGTEAFF. CDR3 DNA: TGTGCCAGCAGCTCAACTAGAGGGGAGTCGGGAACTGAAGCTTTCTTT.

The chain uses TRBV5-1 and TRBJ2-7, with no clear D. This CDR3 has 14 residues. The V gene lost 1 base and the J gene lost 0 bases, with 8 bases spanning the gap. Germline V CDR1 and CDR2: SGHRS, YFSETQ. The DNA of the CDR3 is TGCGCCAGCAGCTTGCATGGTGACTCCTACGAGCAGTACTTC. Translated: CASSLHGDSYEQYF.

This clone was detected only once. The chain employs TRBV6-6 and TRBJ2-3, with D unresolved. Germline V gives CDR1 MNHNY, CDR2 SVGAGI (reference sequence). This CDR3 contains 14 residues. V was clipped by 0 bases and J by 6 bases, with 10 bases between them. The CDR3 sequence: CASSYSTSPDTQYF. The CDR3 DNA is TGTGCCAGCAGTTACTCGACCAGCCCTGATACGCAGTATTTT.

The chain recombines TRBV5-5 with TRBJ1-3, with TRBD1 identical over 7 bases. Germline lookup yields CDR1 SGHKS and CDR2 YYEKEE (reference sequence). The CDR3 spans 16 residues. Trimming removed 2 bases from V and 0 bases from J; junction bases left unmatched: 5. CDR3 coding DNA: TGTGCCAGCAGCTTACTACAGGGGTACTCTGGAAACACCATATATTTT. This codes for CASSLLQGYSGNTIYF.

The chain is built from TRBV11-2 and TRBJ2-1; D is uncertain. Trimming removed 3 bases at V and 0 bases at J, with 9 bases between. This CDR3 has 15 amino acids. The V gene's germline CDR1 is SGHAT and CDR2 FQNNGV. In nucleotides, the CDR3 is TGTGCCAGCAGCTTCGTGGGCGGCTCCTACAATGAGCAGTTCTTC. Translation gives CASSFVGGSYNEQFF.

The V gene is TRBV6-1, the J gene TRBJ1-2; D ambiguous. V was cut by 7 bases and J by 6 bases, with 15 bases left in between. In germline, CDR1 is MNHNS, CDR2 SASEGT. The CDR3 is made up of 13 amino acids. The CDR3 reads CASTLIRENGYTF. The CDR3 nucleotides read TGTGCCAGCACCCTCATCCGGGAGAATGGCTACACCTTC.

This clone is a singleton in its sample. This sequence joins TRBV4-1 and TRBJ2-2; 8 bases agree with TRBD2. The J segment lost 10 bases and the V segment lost 0 bases, leaving 10 bases of the junction unmatched. The CDR3 contains 16 residues. CDR1 and CDR2 (germline): MGHRA, YSYEKL. CDR3 sequence reads: CASSQDTRLAPLELFF. The CDR3 DNA follows: TGCGCCAGCAGCCAAGATACGAGACTAGCGCCCTTGGAGCTGTTTTTT.

This sequence joins TRBV5-8 and TRBJ1-1; no reliable D call. The CDR3 extends over 15 amino acids. From germline, CDR1 is SGHTS and CDR2 YDEGEE. V was pared by 4 bases and J by 1 base, with 14 bases between. CDR3 sequence reads: CASSALSSANTEAFF. In nucleotides, the CDR3 is TGTGCCAGCAGCGCCCTTTCCTCAGCGAACACTGAAGCTTTCTTT.

The chain combines TRBV9 with TRBJ2-5, with D hard to call. V lost 0 bases to trimming and J lost 5 bases, with 14 bases between them. Germline CDR1 is SGDLS and CDR2 is YYNGEE. The CDR3 contains 15 residues. The CDR3 coding sequence is TGTGCCAGCAGCGTAGAGTTGCTAGGACGGGAGACCCAGTACTTC. It specifies CASSVELLGRETQYF.

This sequence joins TRBV9 and TRBJ1-2, with TRBD1 matching 7 bases. Trimming cost V 3 bases and J 4 bases; bases outside gene matches: 12. The germline V gene has CDR1 SGDLS and CDR2 YYNGEE. The CDR3 covers 16 residues. CDR3 amino acids: CASSDGRDSKGYGYTF. DNA of the CDR3: TGTGCCAGCAGCGACGGCCGGGACAGTAAAGGCTATGGCTACACCTTC.

This clone was counted once. The chain employs TRBV7-9 and TRBJ1-2, with no clear D. The germline gives CDR1 SEHNR, CDR2 FQNEAQ (reference sequence). The CDR3 is 14 amino acids. Trimming left V 1 base short and J 7 bases short, with 13 bases between. Here the CDR3 DNA reads TGTGCCAGCAGCTTAGGCACGGATGGTCGTGGCTACACCTTC. It encodes CASSLGTDGRGYTF.

The V call is TRBV29-1, the J call TRBJ2-1; D might be TRBD1 or TRBD2, each matching 5 bases. The CDR3 runs to 14 residues. Germline V CDR1 and CDR2: SQVTM, ANQGSEA. V was pared by 4 bases and J by 8 bases, with 18 bases between. CDR3 sequence (DNA): TGCAGCGTTGTCCGTCTGGGCATGGGGGATGAGCAGTTCTTC. The encoded protein is CSVVRLGMGDEQFF.